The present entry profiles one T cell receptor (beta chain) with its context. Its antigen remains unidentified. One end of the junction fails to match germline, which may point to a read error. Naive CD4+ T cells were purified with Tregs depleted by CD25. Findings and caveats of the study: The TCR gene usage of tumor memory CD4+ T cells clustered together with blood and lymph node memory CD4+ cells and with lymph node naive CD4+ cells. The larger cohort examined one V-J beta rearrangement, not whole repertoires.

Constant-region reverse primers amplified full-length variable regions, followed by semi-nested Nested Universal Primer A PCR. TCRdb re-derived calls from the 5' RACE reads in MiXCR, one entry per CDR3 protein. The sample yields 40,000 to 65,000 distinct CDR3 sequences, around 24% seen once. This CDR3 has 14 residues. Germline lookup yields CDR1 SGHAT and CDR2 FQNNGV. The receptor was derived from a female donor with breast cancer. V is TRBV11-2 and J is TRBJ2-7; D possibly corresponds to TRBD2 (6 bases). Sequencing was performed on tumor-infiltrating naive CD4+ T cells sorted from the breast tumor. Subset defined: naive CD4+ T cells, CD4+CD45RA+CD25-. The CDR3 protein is CTSTRLGRGGEQYF. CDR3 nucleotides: TGTACCAGCACTCGCCTCGGGCGGGGCGGGGAGCAGTACTTC. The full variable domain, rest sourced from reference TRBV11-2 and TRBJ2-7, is EAGVAQSPRYKIIEKRQSVAFWCNPISGHATLYWYQQILGQGPKLLIQFQNNGVVDDSQLPKDRFSAERLKGVDSTLKIQPAKLEDSAVYLCTSTRLGRGGEQYFGPGTRLTVT.